These 22 T cell receptor beta chains came from one sample sequenced in a study of cytomegalovirus exposure and HLA in healthy donors. The PCR had 60 Vbeta and 13 Jbeta primers. Generated by immunoSEQ multiplex PCR, the TCRdb table keeps only in-frame clones and is missing some. The sample contains some 99,000 clones, roughly 70% of which appear only once. Sequencing was done on a sample of PBMCs. The origin of the receptors is a male donor in good health and CMV-seronegative.

V gene TRBV27 combines with J gene TRBJ2-2; 11 nucleotides agree with TRBD2. V was pared by 10 bases and J by 5 bases, with 15 bases of the junction left unmatched. The CDR3 has 17 residues. The germline CDR1 and CDR2 sequences are MNHEY and SMNVEV (reference sequence). The CDR3 loop is CATYPSLSGRGTGELFF. CDR3 sequence (DNA): TGTGCCACCTACCCAAGTCTTAGCGGGAGGGGGACCGGGGAGCTGTTTTTT.

The chain combines TRBV10-3 with TRBJ1-2, with a tentative D call TRBD1 (6 bases). Germline assignment: CDR1 ENHRY and CDR2 SYGVKD. Trimming stripped 7 bases from V and 2 bases from J, with 11 bases between. The CDR3 has 13 amino acids. CDR3 sequence reads: CAIMGHGNYGYTF. The CDR3 nucleotides read TGTGCCATCATGGGACACGGGAACTATGGCTACACCTTC.

This chain uses TRBV27 with TRBJ1-5; 10 bases align to TRBD1. This CDR3 spans 19 amino acids. Looked up from germline, CDR1 is MNHEY and CDR2 is SMNVEV (reference sequence). V was clipped by 5 bases and J by 0 bases; unmatched bases: 13. The CDR3 region is CASSQSRQGALNSNQPQHF. In nucleotides, the CDR3 is TGTGCCAGCAGTCAATCCCGACAGGGGGCTTTGAATAGCAATCAGCCCCAGCATTTT.

The chain has TRBV28 and TRBJ1-5, with TRBD1 identical over 10 bases. Germline CDR1 is MDHEN and CDR2 is SYDVKM. There are 14 residues in the CDR3. J lost 7 bases, V lost 7 bases, and 7 bases had no gene match. The CDR3 loop reads CASTGTGDEQPQHF. DNA of the CDR3: TGTGCCAGCACCGGGACAGGGGATGAACAGCCCCAGCATTTT. The whole variable domain, remainder taken from reference TRBV28 and TRBJ1-5, is DVKVTQSSRYLVKRTGEKVFLECVQDMDHENMFWYRQDPGLGLRLIYFSYDVKMKEKGDIPEGYSVSREKKERFSLILESASTNQTSMYLCASTGTGDEQPQHFGDGTRLSIL.

The chain couples TRBV7-6 to TRBJ2-7; TRBD1 might be the D (5 bases). The CDR3 sequence is 15 residues long. V dropped 0 bases and J dropped 2 bases, with 11 bases sitting between them. Germline values: CDR1 SGHVS, CDR2 FNYEAQ. CDR3 nucleotide sequence: TGTGCCAGCAGCTTAGCCCAGGACACAACCTACGAGCAGTACTTC. It yields the protein CASSLAQDTTYEQYF.

The chain uses TRBV28 and TRBJ2-1; D gene uncertain. Per germline, CDR1 MDHEN and CDR2 SYDVKM. Trimming removed 4 bases at V and 6 bases at J, with 7 bases between. There are 12 residues in the CDR3. CDR3 DNA: TGTGCCAGCAGTTCCCCTTTCAATGAGCAGTTCTTC. It codes for CASSSPFNEQFF.

V and J are TRBV5-6 and TRBJ1-2; no clear D gene. Germline CDR1 and CDR2: SGHDT and YYEEEE. With 4 bases removed from V and 4 bases from J, the gap between germline ends came to 14 bases. The CDR3 is 14 residues long. The CDR3 bases are TGTGCCAGCAGCGGTGCGGTAGCATCCTATGGCTACACCTTC. The encoded protein is CASSGAVASYGYTF.

The V gene is TRBV7-3, the J gene TRBJ2-3; D may be TRBD1 (6 bases). Trimming removed 5 bases from V and 1 base from J, with 16 bases in between. The CDR3 has 16 residues. CDR1 and CDR2 from the germline V gene are SGHTA and FQGTGA. CDR3 nucleotide sequence: TGTGCCAGCAGCCCTTGGACAGCCGTAGGCACAGATACGCAGTATTTT. Protein product: CASSPWTAVGTDTQYF.

The V call is TRBV7-3, the J call TRBJ2-3, with 7 bases identical to TRBD2. The V gene end was trimmed by 5 bases and the J gene end by 2 bases; junction bases not matched to a gene: 7. The CDR3 length is 15 residues. Germline V gives CDR1 SGHTA, CDR2 FQGTGA. CDR3 region: CASSPGGSLTDTQYF. The CDR3 DNA is TGTGCCAGCAGCCCCGGCGGGAGTCTCACAGATACGCAGTATTTT.

V gene TRBV27 combines with J gene TRBJ1-2; 8 nucleotides match TRBD1. Per germline, CDR1 MNHEY and CDR2 SMNVEV (reference sequence). The CDR3 loop spans 14 amino acids. Trimming cost V 4 bases and J 4 bases; bases outside gene matches: 5. The CDR3 sequence is CASSSTGGLYGYTF. CDR3 DNA sequence: TGTGCCAGCAGTTCTACAGGGGGACTCTATGGCTACACCTTC.

The J gene is TRBJ1-1, the V gene TRBV28; the D gene is possibly TRBD1 (6 bases). CDR1 is MDHEN and CDR2 is SYDVKM in the germline V gene. This CDR3 spans 14 amino acids. V was trimmed by 9 bases and J by 0 bases, leaving 14 bases between them. In nucleotides, the CDR3 is TGTGCCAGTAGGACAGCTCTCATGAACACTGAAGCTTTCTTT. It is translated as CASRTALMNTEAFF.

The chain joins TRBV10-3 to TRBJ1-2, with 9 positions matching TRBD1. CDR1 and CDR2 (germline): ENHRY, SYGVKD. V gave up 7 bases and J gave up 4 bases; unmatched junction bases: 4. The CDR3 covers 13 residues. DNA for the CDR3: TGTGCCATCAATCCGACAGGGGGCTATGGCTACACCTTC. Translating gives CAINPTGGYGYTF.

J is TRBJ2-5 and V is TRBV5-1, with D maybe TRBD1 (6 bases). Germline V gives CDR1 SGHRS, CDR2 YFSETQ. CDR3 size: 13 residues. V lost 3 bases and J lost 1, with 7 bases in between. The DNA of the CDR3 is TGCGCCAGCAGCTGGGACATCCAAGAGACCCAGTACTTC. Translating it yields CASSWDIQETQYF.

This clone has a single count. This rearrangement joins TRBV19 to TRBJ1-3; 8 nucleotides match TRBD1. After removal of 7 bases from V and 6 bases from J, the junction contained 5 bases not matched to a gene. This CDR3 is built from 13 residues. The germline V gene encodes CDR1 LNHDA and CDR2 SQIVND (reference sequence). For the CDR3, the DNA is TGTGCCAGTAAAGGACAGGGTGAAAACACCATATATTTT. It yields the protein CASKGQGENTIYF.

The chain is built from TRBV30 and TRBJ2-7, with D perhaps matching TRBD1 (6 bases). Germline-derived CDR1 and CDR2 are GTSNPN and SVGIG (reference sequence). This CDR3 comprises 15 residues. V was clipped by 3 bases and J by 2 bases, with 17 bases between them. The DNA of the CDR3 is TGTGCCTGGAGAAAAACCGGGACACTCACCTACGAGCAGTACTTC. Its translation is CAWRKTGTLTYEQYF.

The chain employs TRBV27 and TRBJ2-3; 9 bases align to TRBD1. The CDR3 extends over 15 amino acids. V was clipped by 1 base and J by 4 bases; unmatched bases: 3. Germline V gene lookup returns CDR1 MNHEY and CDR2 SMNVEV (reference sequence). The CDR3 bases are TGTGCCAGCAGTTTATTGGGACAGGGTTCAGATACGCAGTATTTT. Amino acid sequence: CASSLLGQGSDTQYF.

The CDR3 DNA follows: TGTGCCAGCAGCATTGGACTAGTTCAAGAGACCCAGTACTTC. This encodes CASSIGLVQETQYF. The chain links TRBV7-9 to TRBJ2-5, with TRBD2 matching 7 bases. Trimming removed 5 bases from V and 2 bases from J; junction bases left unmatched: 5. Germline V CDR1 and CDR2: SEHNR, FQNEAQ (reference sequence). This CDR3 has 14 amino acids.

This chain links TRBV5-1 with TRBJ1-2, with 7 positions matching TRBD1. In germline, CDR1 is SGHRS, CDR2 YFSETQ. V shed 4 bases and J 0 bases; nucleotides not matched to a gene: 9. The CDR3 spans 16 residues. The CDR3 protein is CASSAPGTASNYGYTF. The CDR3 DNA sequence: TGCGCCAGCAGCGCACCCGGGACAGCCTCTAACTATGGCTACACCTTC.

The chain combines TRBV5-1 with TRBJ2-4; 12 bases align to TRBD2. The V gene end was trimmed by 6 bases and the J gene end by 9 bases; junction bases not matched to a gene: 22. CDR1 is SGHRS, CDR2 YFSETQ, per germline. The CDR3 extends over 19 amino acids. CDR3 bases: TGCGCCAGCAAAAGCGTGCTAGCGGGAGGGCCGGGGCAAGGGAGCATTCAGTACTTC. Its protein is CASKSVLAGGPGQGSIQYF.

The chain couples TRBV4-1 to TRBJ2-7; 7 nucleotides match TRBD1. V gave up 4 bases and J gave up 2 bases; unmatched junction bases: 11. From germline, CDR1 is MGHRA and CDR2 YSYEKL. The CDR3 runs 16 residues. CDR3 bases: TGCGCCAGCAGCCCTAGACTGGGACAGACGGCCTACGAGCAGTACTTC. It translates to CASSPRLGQTAYEQYF.

V gene TRBV6-5 combines with J gene TRBJ2-7; TRBD1 might be the D (5 bases). Trimming cost V 5 bases and J 3 bases, with 14 bases left between them. Germline CDR1 and CDR2: MNHEY and SVGAGI. The CDR3 length is 14 residues. CDR3 amino acids: CASSPYSTGYEQYF. The CDR3 DNA reads as TGTGCCAGCAGTCCGTACAGTACAGGCTACGAGCAGTACTTC.

This chain links TRBV10-3 with TRBJ2-1, with D possibly TRBD1 on 6 matching bases. Trimming stripped 6 bases from V and 6 bases from J, with 12 bases between. The germline V gene encodes CDR1 ENHRY and CDR2 SYGVKD. The CDR3 runs 13 residues. The DNA for the CDR3 is TGTGCCATCAGGGACCCGACAGGCAATGAGCAGTTCTTC. This sequence encodes CAIRDPTGNEQFF.